Listed here are 12 T cell receptor beta chains from one sample, sequenced in a study of OX40 agonist ivuxolimab in advanced cancers. Repertoires were generated with immunoSEQ multiplex PCR, while TCRdb's copy carries only in-frame clones and drops some. This sample has tens of thousands of clones; 84% occur once, and the top ten carry approximately 24%. Specimen: CD4+ or CD8+ T cells sorted from blood, collected in a trial of the OX40 agonist ivuxolimab. These receptors all stem from an adult with an advanced solid tumor such as melanoma, head and neck, liver or kidney cancer.

The V gene is TRBV6-5, the J gene TRBJ1-2, with 10 nucleotides matching TRBD1. V was pared by 6 bases and J by 4 bases, with 8 bases of the junction left unmatched. Germline V CDR1 and CDR2: MNHEY, SVGAGI. The length of the CDR3 is 15 residues. The CDR3 DNA follows: TGTGCCAGCAGCTTTGGACAGGGGGGCTTCTATGGCTACACCTTC. Amino acid sequence: CASSFGQGGFYGYTF.

This clone was found once. The chain uses TRBV6-1 and TRBJ1-2; weak D call: TRBD1 (6 bases). This CDR3 region has 13 residues. Germline V gene sequence: CDR1 MNHNS, CDR2 SASEGT. Trimming took off 6 bases at V and 5 bases at J, with 13 bases between the two ends. In nucleotides, the CDR3 is TGTGCCAGCAGCTCCGGACAGACTTATGGCTACACCTTC. Its protein product is CASSSGQTYGYTF.

The V and J genes are TRBV4-1 and TRBJ2-2; D gene uncertain. The CDR3 is made up of 18 amino acids. V was pared by 0 bases and J by 0 bases, with 14 bases between. Germline loops: CDR1 MGHRA, CDR2 YSYEKL. CDR3 in DNA: TGCGCCAGCAGCCAAGAAGTTTGGCGGACGACGAACACCGGGGAGCTGTTTTTT. This gives the protein CASSQEVWRTTNTGELFF.

The rearrangement links TRBV15 to TRBJ2-1; D gene uncertain. The CDR3 has 18 amino acids. Germline loops: CDR1 LNHNV, CDR2 YYDKDF (reference sequence). The V and J ends lost 5 bases and 4 bases respectively, with 24 bases between them. DNA of the CDR3: TGTGCCACCAGCGCCCGAGGCCCAGCCAACTCCGATTACAATGAGCAGTTCTTC. Translating gives CATSARGPANSDYNEQFF.

The chain employs TRBV28 and TRBJ2-7; D might be TRBD1 (5 bases). The CDR3 consists of 13 residues. Trimming stripped 4 bases from V and 3 bases from J, with 10 bases between. Germline CDR1 reads MDHEN; CDR2 reads SYDVKM. CDR3 DNA: TGTGCCAGCAGTTACAGGCCGATCTACGAGCAGTACTTC. Amino acid sequence: CASSYRPIYEQYF.

This sequence joins TRBV6-1 and TRBJ1-2; no reliable D call. This CDR3 contains 12 residues. Germline V gene sequence: CDR1 MNHNS, CDR2 SASEGT. The V end was cut by 8 bases, the J end by 8 bases, with 15 bases between. The CDR3 is CASGPLVVGYTF. CDR3 DNA: TGTGCCAGCGGTCCCCTCGTCGTGGGCTACACCTTC.

The J gene is TRBJ2-1, the V gene TRBV2; 11 positions match TRBD2. Germline V gene sequence: CDR1 SNHLY, CDR2 FYNNEI. Unmatched junction bases numbered 3, after V lost 6 bases and J lost 5 bases. The CDR3 is made up of 14 amino acids. For the CDR3, the DNA is TGTGCCAGCAGCGAGGGACTAGCGGACAATGAGCAGTTCTTC. This encodes CASSEGLADNEQFF.

The rearrangement uses TRBV30 and TRBJ2-1, with TRBD2 matching over 9 bases. V was clipped by 2 bases and J by 8 bases; unmatched bases: 13. CDR3 length equals 16 residues. Germline V gene data show CDR1 as GTSNPN and CDR2 as SVGIG (reference sequence). The CDR3 spells CAWSSGAGGPGDEQFF. The DNA of the CDR3 is TGTGCCTGGAGTAGTGGGGCGGGAGGGCCAGGTGATGAGCAGTTCTTC.

The chain recombines TRBV4-3 with TRBJ2-5; no definite D call. The CDR3 runs 15 residues. Germline-derived CDR1 and CDR2 are LGHNA and YSLEER. Trimming took off 0 bases at V and 2 bases at J, with 10 bases between the two ends. CDR3 in amino acids: CASSQDPTLQETQYF. As DNA, the CDR3 is TGCGCCAGCAGCCAAGATCCGACTCTTCAAGAGACCCAGTACTTC.

The rearrangement joins TRBV27 to TRBJ2-3, with 9 positions matching TRBD1. The germline CDR1 and CDR2 sequences are MNHEY and SMNVEV (reference sequence). Trimming took 5 bases from V and 2 from J; bases not matched to a gene: 2. The CDR3 spans 14 residues. Written as DNA, the CDR3 is TGTGCCAGCAGTGGACAGGGGCTCACAGATACGCAGTATTTT. It specifies CASSGQGLTDTQYF.

The chain joins TRBV10-3 to TRBJ1-6; D remains unclear. Germline assignment: CDR1 ENHRY and CDR2 SYGVKD. There are 16 residues in the CDR3. V was cut by 0 bases and J by 7 bases, with 13 bases left in between. CDR3 bases: TGTGCCATCAGTGAGTCGACTGAGGGATCCAATTCACCCCTCCACTTT. Amino acid sequence: CAISESTEGSNSPLHF.

Concerning this clone itself: Other nucleotide sequences from this sample produce the same CDR3. This chain uses TRBV7-9 with TRBJ1-4, with 7 bases aligning to TRBD1. After removal of 5 bases from V and 10 bases from J, the junction contained 13 bases not matched to a gene. CDR3 length: 15 amino acids. Per germline, CDR1 SEHNR and CDR2 FQNEAQ (reference sequence). The CDR3 region is CASSPKTGPIPKLFF. The CDR3 nucleotides read TGTGCCAGCAGCCCCAAGACAGGGCCAATCCCAAAACTGTTTTTT.